A single sample gave rise to the 21 T cell receptor beta chains below, sequenced in a study of control samples from healthy donors and cancer patients. Using immunoSEQ multiplex PCR, the repertoire was profiled, and TCRdb retains in-frame clones only, with some absent. The sample lists about 110,000 clones; around 88% were seen once. Sequencing was done on a sample of blood. These receptors were obtained from a woman aged 50 to 60 in good health.

The chain recombines TRBV21-1 with TRBJ2-7; the D call TRBD2 from the table was never checked on the DNA. TRBV21-1 is a pseudogene. The CDR3 has 13 amino acids. This CDR3 is CASNPGSRYEQYV. As DNA, the CDR3 is TGTGCCAGCAACCCGGGTAGTCGCTACGAGCAGTACGTC.

The chain uses TRBV29-1 and TRBJ2-5; a possible D gene is TRBD2 (5 bases). V lost 3 bases and J lost 4, with 15 bases in between. The CDR3 spans 14 residues. CDR1 is SQVTM and CDR2 is ANQGSEA in the germline V gene. This CDR3 is CSVEPWESGETQYF. The CDR3 DNA reads as TGCAGCGTTGAGCCTTGGGAGTCCGGAGAGACCCAGTACTTC.

V is TRBV5-1 and J is TRBJ2-7, with D possibly being TRBD1 or TRBD2 (5 bases each). The CDR3 contains 13 residues. The germline CDR1 and CDR2 sequences are SGHRS and YFSETQ. Trimming took 7 bases from V and 6 from J, leaving 17 bases between them. CDR3 DNA sequence: TGCGCCAGCGGCGGGCAGGGAGTCTCCGAGCAGTACTTC. This translates into CASGGQGVSEQYF.

The genes are TRBV29-1 and TRBJ2-4; possibly TRBD2 for D (5 bases). V dropped 7 bases and J dropped 0 bases, with 10 bases sitting between them. The CDR3 sequence is 13 residues long. CDR1 SQVTM and CDR2 ANQGSEA come from the germline V gene. This CDR3 reads CSAVRGAKNIQYF. The CDR3 DNA reads TGCAGCGCGGTCCGGGGAGCCAAAAACATTCAGTACTTC. The variable domain in full, with the rest retrieved from reference TRBV29-1 and TRBJ2-4, is SAVISQKPSRDICQRGTSLTIQCQVDSQVTMMFWYRQQPGQSLTLIATANQGSEATYESGFVIDKFPISRPNLTFSTLTVSNMSPEDSSIYLCSAVRGAKNIQYFGAGTRLSVL.

The V gene is TRBV5-6, the J gene TRBJ1-2; a possible D gene is TRBD1 (5 bases). There are 19 residues in the CDR3. Trimming stripped 4 bases from V and 4 bases from J, with 29 bases between. Per the germline V gene, CDR1 is SGHDT and CDR2 is YYEEEE. CDR3: CASSPQSPSWDASRYGYTF. The CDR3 DNA reads TGTGCCAGCAGCCCCCAAAGCCCAAGCTGGGACGCCTCCCGCTATGGCTACACCTTC.

V is TRBV11-1 and J is TRBJ1-1, with a tentative D call TRBD1 (5 bases). The CDR3 is 13 amino acids. The V gene lost 6 bases and the J gene lost 5 bases, with 13 bases spanning the gap. Germline CDR1 is SGHAT and CDR2 is FQDESV (reference sequence). In DNA form, the CDR3 reads TGTGCCAGCAGTCGGGGGTCAGGGACTGAAGCTTTCTTT. The encoded protein is CASSRGSGTEAFF. Full variable domain (outside the CDR3, taken from reference TRBV11-1 and TRBJ1-1): EAEVAQSPRYKITEKSQAVAFWCDPISGHATLYWYRQILGQGPELLVQFQDESVVDDSQLPKDRFSAERLKGVDSTLKIQPAELGDSAMYLCASSRGSGTEAFFGQGTRLTVV.

The chain is built from TRBV6-4 and TRBJ2-1; TRBD1 is a possible D gene (6 bases). Germline CDR1 and CDR2: MRHNA and SNTAGT. The CDR3 sequence is 13 residues long. V was shortened by 3 bases and J by 3 bases, with 6 bases between the two germline ends. CDR3 sequence (DNA): TGTGCCAGCAGTGAGGACAGCTACAATGAGCAGTTCTTC. This gives the protein CASSEDSYNEQFF.

This sequence joins TRBV6-5 and TRBJ1-5; possible D gene TRBD1, 6 bases. The CDR3 consists of 14 residues. Trimming pared 7 bases from V and 3 bases from J, leaving 13 bases between. Germline lookup yields CDR1 MNHEY and CDR2 SVGAGI. CDR3 coding DNA: TGTGCCAGCAACCCTCGGGGGCACAATCAGCCCCAGCATTTT. Its translation is CASNPRGHNQPQHF.

This clone was seen just once. The chain links TRBV7-9 to TRBJ2-7; D gene unclear. This CDR3 contains 13 residues. Trimming left V 1 base short and J 6 bases short, with 10 bases between. Germline V gene lookup returns CDR1 SEHNR and CDR2 FQNEAQ (reference sequence). CDR3 region: CASSLEGLGEQYF. The CDR3 region has the DNA TGTGCCAGCAGCTTAGAAGGGCTCGGCGAGCAGTACTTC.

This chain uses TRBV10-3 with TRBJ1-6; TRBD1 aligns across 8 bases. Germline-derived CDR1 and CDR2 are ENHRY and SYGVKD. V shed 6 bases, J shed 7 bases, and the junction held 5 bases outside the gene matches. The CDR3 is 14 residues long. The CDR3 region has the DNA TGTGCCATCAGGTCGACAGGGGAGAATTCACCCCTCCACTTT. Its protein is CAIRSTGENSPLHF.

The CDR3 DNA follows: TGTGCCAGCTCACCGGATCCCGGGGGGGCCCCCTCTGGGGCCAACGTCCTGACTTTC. Protein product: CASSPDPGGAPSGANVLTF. The genes are TRBV18 and TRBJ2-6, with TRBD2 matching 8 bases. V lost 3 bases, J lost 0 bases, and 10 bases stayed unmatched. The CDR3 extends over 19 amino acids. Germline V CDR1 and CDR2: KGHSH, LQKENI.

This clone was picked up one time. This sequence joins TRBV6-2 or TRBV6-3 and TRBJ2-1, with TRBD2 identical over 11 bases. The CDR3 contains 18 residues. The V and J ends lost 5 bases and 5 bases, in that order; junction bases with no gene match: 14. Germline CDR1 reads MNHEY; CDR2 reads SVGEGT. The CDR3: CASSKSLAGGRINNEQFF. The CDR3 coding sequence is TGTGCCAGCAGTAAGAGTCTAGCGGGAGGACGAATCAACAATGAGCAGTTCTTC.

The chain couples TRBV12-3 or TRBV12-4 to TRBJ2-7; maybe TRBD2 (6 bases). V lost 6 bases and J lost 6, with 15 bases in between. CDR3 length: 13 residues. Here the CDR3 reads CASSPRERAEQYF. The CDR3 DNA reads as TGTGCCAGCAGCCCCCGGGAGAGGGCCGAGCAGTACTTC.

The gene calls are TRBV6-6 and TRBJ2-5, with 7 nucleotides matching TRBD2. J lost 1 base, V lost 8 bases, and 7 bases had no gene match. Germline CDR1 is MNHNY and CDR2 is SVGAGI (reference sequence). The CDR3 has 14 amino acids. The CDR3 protein is CASQRDDFQETQYF. The CDR3 bases are TGTGCCAGCCAGCGGGACGACTTCCAAGAGACCCAGTACTTC.

The V and J genes are TRBV24-1 and TRBJ2-1; D is unresolved. Trimming shortened V by 1 base and J by 7 bases, and 1 base separated the two germline ends. Germline CDR1 reads KGHDR; CDR2 reads SFDVKD. This CDR3 region has 11 residues. In DNA, the CDR3 is TGTGCCACCAGTGATTTAAATGAGCAGTTCTTC. Its translation is CATSDLNEQFF.

J is TRBJ1-4 and V is TRBV7-6; D is possibly TRBD1 (5 bases). The V end lost 2 bases, the J end lost 1 base, and 8 bases lay between the germline ends. The V gene's germline CDR1 is SGHVS and CDR2 FNYEAQ. There are 15 residues in the CDR3. Here the CDR3 reads CASSLMRGTNEKLFF. CDR3 nucleotides: TGTGCCAGCAGCTTAATGAGGGGAACTAATGAAAAACTGTTTTTT. The whole variable domain, filled in from reference TRBV7-6 and TRBJ1-4, reads GAGVSQSPRYKVTKRGQDVALRCDPISGHVSLYWYRQALGQGPEFLTYFNYEAQQDKSGLPNDRFSAERPEGSISTLTIQRTEQRDSAMYRCASSLMRGTNEKLFFGSGTQLSVL.

The V gene is TRBV18, the J gene TRBJ2-3, with 15 bases fitting TRBD2. This CDR3 has 15 residues. Trimming cost V 5 bases and J 4 bases; bases outside gene matches: 1. Germline-derived CDR1 and CDR2 are KGHSH and LQKENI. The CDR3 bases are TGTGCCAGCTCAAGGACTAGCGGGGGGGCAGATACGCAGTATTTT. Protein: CASSRTSGGADTQYF.

This clone showed up just once. Here the CDR3 reads CASSPGRQRSGNTIYF. In DNA, the CDR3 is TGTGCCAGCTCACCAGGTCGGCAACGCTCTGGAAACACCATATATTTT. The V gene is TRBV18, the J gene TRBJ1-3, with D uncertain. This CDR3 is built from 16 residues. Trimming left V 2 bases short and J 0 bases short, with 11 bases between. Germline CDR1 is KGHSH and CDR2 is LQKENI.

In its sample, this clone was seen once. This rearrangement joins TRBV29-1 to TRBJ2-1; 12 nucleotides line up with TRBD2. Germline trimming cut 4 bases from V and 4 bases from J; bases unmatched to any gene: 8. This CDR3 contains 16 residues. Germline CDR1 and CDR2: SQVTM and ANQGSEA. CDR3 sequence: CSVVPALAGGYNEQFF. The CDR3, as DNA: TGCAGCGTTGTCCCTGCACTAGCGGGGGGATACAATGAGCAGTTCTTC.

The genes are TRBV5-6 and TRBJ1-1; tentatively, D is TRBD1 (6 bases). Germline CDR1 SGHDT, CDR2 YYEEEE. The CDR3 loop spans 13 amino acids. V lost 3 bases, J lost 5 bases, and 11 bases lay in between. In nucleotides, the CDR3 is TGTGCCAGCAGCTCCAGGGGTGGGACTGAAGCTTTCTTT. Amino acids: CASSSRGGTEAFF.

The chain links TRBV5-5 to TRBJ2-2; unclear D gene. Looked up from germline, CDR1 is SGHKS and CDR2 is YYEKEE (reference sequence). There are 14 residues in the CDR3. V lost 1 base and J lost 1, with 5 bases in between. The CDR3 here is CASSLWLNTGELFF. The CDR3 DNA follows: TGTGCCAGCAGCTTGTGGCTGAACACCGGGGAGCTGTTTTTT.